The source of this TCR beta chain is a study of blood T cell repertoires in COVID-19. At the level of the study: The United States, Italy and Spain were the sources of the acute and convalescent COVID-19 samples.

CDR3 length: 14 residues. From germline, CDR1 is SQVTM and CDR2 ANQGSEA. Trimming cost V 4 bases and J 0 bases, with 10 bases left between them. Recruitment covered about two dozen US areas and drew participants whose ages spanned about 18 to 95 years. Cohorts were assigned according to the clinical history that participants reported. This clone was recorded only once. In the source study's methods: Reference gene primers were amplified, and this amplification served to estimate nucleated cell counts. Clones were sequenced by immunoSEQ multiplex PCR, and TCRdb holds only the in-frame ones, with some missing. V, J and clone size derive from that table, while D and trimming were established from the DNA sequence. The sample consists of 350,000 to 400,000 clones, roughly nine tenths of them appearing once.

The receptor's source is a woman aged 40 to 50 who had been exposed to COVID-19. Sequencing input: PBMCs or T cells enriched from blood (not recorded which). The chain joins TRBV29-1 to TRBJ1-5; weak D call: TRBD1 (5 bases). CDR3 DNA sequence: TGCAGCGTTGGTCACAGGATTAGCAATCAGCCCCAGCATTTT. Its translation: CSVGHRISNQPQHF.